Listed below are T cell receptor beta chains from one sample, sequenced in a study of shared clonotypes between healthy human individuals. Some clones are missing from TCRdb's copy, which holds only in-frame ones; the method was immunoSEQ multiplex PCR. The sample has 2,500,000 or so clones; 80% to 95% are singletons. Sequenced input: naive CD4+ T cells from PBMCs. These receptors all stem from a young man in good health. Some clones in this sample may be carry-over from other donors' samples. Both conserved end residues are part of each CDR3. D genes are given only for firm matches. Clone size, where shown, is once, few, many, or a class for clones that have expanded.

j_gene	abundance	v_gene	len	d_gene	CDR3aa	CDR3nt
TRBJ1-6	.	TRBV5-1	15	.	CASSLAGRERSPLHF	TGCGCCAGCAGCTTGGCCGGCAGGGAACGGTCACCCCTCCACTTT
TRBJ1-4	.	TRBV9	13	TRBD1	CASSAGQNEKLFF	TGTGCCAGCAGCGCGGGACAGAATGAAAAACTGTTTTTT
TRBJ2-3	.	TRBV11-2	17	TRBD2	CASSLDPSGRGEDTQYF	TGTGCCAGCAGCTTAGATCCTAGCGGGAGGGGGGAAGATACGCAGTATTTT
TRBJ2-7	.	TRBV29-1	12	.	CSVPLEGHEQYF	TGCAGCGTTCCCTTGGAGGGGCACGAGCAGTACTTC
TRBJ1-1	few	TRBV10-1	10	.	CASRSYEAFF	TGCGCCAGCAGGTCGTACGAAGCTTTCTTT
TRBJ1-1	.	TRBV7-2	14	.	CASSWMGLNTEAFF	TGTGCCAGCAGCTGGATGGGCCTGAACACTGAAGCTTTCTTT
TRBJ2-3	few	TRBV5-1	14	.	CASSLSGSTDTQYF	TGCGCCAGCAGCCTAAGCGGTAGCACAGATACGCAGTATTTT
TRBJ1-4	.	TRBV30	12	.	CAWAGYNEKLFF	TGTGCCTGGGCAGGGTATAATGAAAAACTGTTTTTT
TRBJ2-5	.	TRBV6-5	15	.	CASSTGTQKGPRQYF	TGTGCCAGCAGTACCGGGACACAGAAGGGTCCAAGGCAGTACTTC
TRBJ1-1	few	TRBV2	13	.	CASRQPSNTEAFF	TGTGCCAGCAGACAGCCTTCGAACACTGAAGCTTTCTTT
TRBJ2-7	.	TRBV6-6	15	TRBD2	CASSSGLAGSYEQYF	TGTGCCAGCAGTTCCGGACTAGCGGGGTCGTACGAGCAGTACTTC
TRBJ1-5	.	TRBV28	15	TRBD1	CASSWGQGGSQPQHF	TGTGCCAGCAGTTGGGGACAGGGTGGTTCGCAGCCCCAGCATTTT
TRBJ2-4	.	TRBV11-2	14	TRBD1	CASSFGQGWNIQYF	TGTGCCAGCAGCTTCGGACAGGGATGGAACATTCAGTACTTC
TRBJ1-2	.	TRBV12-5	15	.	CASGLVRPPNYGYTF	TGTGCTAGTGGTTTGGTACGGCCTCCTAACTATGGCTACACCTTC
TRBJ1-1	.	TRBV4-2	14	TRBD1	CASSPRQGNTEAFF	TGTGCCAGCAGCCCCCGACAGGGAAACACTGAAGCTTTCTTT
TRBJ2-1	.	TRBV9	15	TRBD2	CASARAGSSYNEQFF	TGTGCCAGCGCGCGAGCGGGATCTTCCTACAATGAGCAGTTCTTC
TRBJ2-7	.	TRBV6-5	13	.	CASSYEEYYEQYF	TGTGCCAGCAGTTACGAGGAGTACTACGAGCAGTACTTC
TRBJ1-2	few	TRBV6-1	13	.	CASSWTADYGYTF	TGTGCCAGCAGTTGGACAGCTGACTATGGCTACACCTTC
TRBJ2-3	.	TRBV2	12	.	CASRKSTDTQYF	TGTGCCAGCAGAAAGAGCACAGATACGCAGTATTTT
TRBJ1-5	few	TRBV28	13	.	CASSPSRGGREHF	TGTGCCAGCAGTCCCTCGCGCGGCGGCCGGGAGCATTTT
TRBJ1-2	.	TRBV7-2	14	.	CASSGLQAIYGYTF	TGTGCCAGCAGCGGGCTACAGGCGATCTATGGCTACACCTTC
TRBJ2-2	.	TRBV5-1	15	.	CASSLGLASTGELFF	TGCGCCAGCAGCTTGGGGCTAGCTAGCACCGGGGAGCTGTTTTTT
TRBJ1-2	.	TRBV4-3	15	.	CASSPPGAVRDGYTF	TGCGCCAGCAGCCCACCAGGGGCGGTTAGGGACGGCTACACCTTC
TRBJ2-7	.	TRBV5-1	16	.	CASSSSRGTFSYEQYF	TGCGCCAGCAGCTCAAGTCGCGGGACATTCTCCTACGAGCAGTACTTC
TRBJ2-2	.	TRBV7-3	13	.	CASSLTLTGELFF	TGTGCCAGCAGCTTAACGTTGACCGGGGAGCTGTTTTTT
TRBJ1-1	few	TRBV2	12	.	CASRTLSPETFF	TGTGCCAGCAGGACCCTCTCCCCCGAGACTTTCTTT
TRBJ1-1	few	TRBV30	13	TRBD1	CAWDRGGDTEAFF	TGTGCCTGGGACAGGGGCGGAGACACTGAAGCTTTCTTT
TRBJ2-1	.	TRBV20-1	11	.	CSAGTLEGQFF	TGCAGTGCCGGGACTTTAGAGGGTCAGTTCTTC
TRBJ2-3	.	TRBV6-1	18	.	CASSADGRGYGGTDTQYF	TGTGCCAGCAGTGCGGACGGGAGAGGGTATGGCGGCACAGATACGCAGTATTTT
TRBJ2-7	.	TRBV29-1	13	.	CSVDATHDDEQYF	TGCAGCGTTGACGCAACCCATGACGACGAGCAGTACTTC
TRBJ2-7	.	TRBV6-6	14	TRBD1	CASSPGGAPYEQYF	TGTGCCAGCAGCCCAGGGGGAGCCCCCTACGAGCAGTACTTC
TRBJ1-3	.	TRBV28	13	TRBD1	CASSLQGGNTIYF	TGTGCCAGCAGTCTACAGGGGGGAAACACCATATATTTT
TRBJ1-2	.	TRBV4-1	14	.	CASSQGSGDYGYTF	TGCGCCAGCAGCCAGGGCTCAGGGGACTATGGCTACACCTTC
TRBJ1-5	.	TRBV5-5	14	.	CASSGRYSNQPQHF	TGTGCCAGCAGCGGTAGATATAGCAATCAGCCCCAGCATTTT
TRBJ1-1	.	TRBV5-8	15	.	CASSLRRAKGAEAFF	TGTGCCAGCAGCCTCCGGCGGGCTAAAGGGGCTGAAGCTTTCTTT
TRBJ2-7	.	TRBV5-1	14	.	CASSPGEVVGEQYF	TGCGCCAGCTCGCCAGGGGAGGTAGTCGGCGAGCAGTACTTC
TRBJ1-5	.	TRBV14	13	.	CASSLGLLQPQHF	TGTGCCAGCAGCCTAGGGCTTCTTCAGCCCCAGCATTTT
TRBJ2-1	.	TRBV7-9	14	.	CASSLAVLHNEQFF	TGTGCCAGCAGCTTAGCGGTTCTCCACAATGAGCAGTTCTTC
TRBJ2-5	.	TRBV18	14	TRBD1	CASSRQGPQETQYF	TGTGCCAGCTCACGACAGGGCCCCCAAGAGACCCAGTACTTC
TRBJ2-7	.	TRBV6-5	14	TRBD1	CASSSGTETYEQYF	TGTGCCAGCAGTTCGGGGACAGAGACGTACGAGCAGTACTTC
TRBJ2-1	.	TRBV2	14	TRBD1	CASSIGQGTFEQFF	TGTGCCAGCAGTATCGGACAGGGGACCTTTGAGCAGTTCTTC
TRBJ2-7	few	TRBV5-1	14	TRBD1	CASSLGQGSYEQYF	TGCGCCAGCAGCTTGGGACAGGGCTCCTACGAGCAGTACTTC
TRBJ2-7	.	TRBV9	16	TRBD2	CASSVGAGGPSYEQYF	TGTGCCAGCAGCGTAGGGGCGGGAGGGCCCTCCTACGAGCAGTACTTC
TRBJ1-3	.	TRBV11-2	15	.	CASSLSGGRRNTIYF	TGTGCCAGCAGCTTATCCGGTGGGCGAAGAAACACCATATATTTT
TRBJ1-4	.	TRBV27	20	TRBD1	CASSEKTGTGPRERHEKLFF	TGTGCCAGCAGTGAAAAAACCGGGACAGGGCCCCGCGAGCGCCATGAAAAACTGTTTTTT
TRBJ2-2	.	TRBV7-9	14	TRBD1	CASSVQGGAGELFF	TGTGCCAGCAGCGTACAGGGGGGCGCCGGGGAGCTGTTTTTT
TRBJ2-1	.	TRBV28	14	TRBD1	CASSFWDRLGEQFF	TGTGCCAGCAGTTTTTGGGACAGATTGGGTGAGCAGTTCTTC
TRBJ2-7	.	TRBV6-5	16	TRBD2	CASSYRLSSGSYEQYF	TGTGCCAGCAGTTACCGACTGTCAAGCGGGAGCTACGAGCAGTACTTC
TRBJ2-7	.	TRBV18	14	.	CASSPERITYEQYF	TGTGCCAGCTCACCAGAAAGGATTACCTACGAGCAGTACTTC
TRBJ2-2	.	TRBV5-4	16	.	CASSHEAGPPTGELFF	TGTGCCAGCAGCCACGAAGCGGGTCCCCCCACCGGGGAGCTGTTTTTT
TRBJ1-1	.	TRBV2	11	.	CASSEWGGAFF	TGTGCCAGCAGTGAATGGGGCGGAGCTTTCTTT
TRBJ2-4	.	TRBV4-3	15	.	CASSQDSQAKNIQYF	TGCGCCAGCAGCCAAGACAGTCAAGCCAAAAACATTCAGTACTTC
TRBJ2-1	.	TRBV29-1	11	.	CSVWLVNEQFF	TGCAGCGTTTGGCTAGTAAATGAGCAGTTCTTC
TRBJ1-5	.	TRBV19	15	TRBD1	CASHYRGGGNQPQHF	TGTGCCAGCCACTACAGGGGGGGAGGCAATCAGCCCCAGCATTTT
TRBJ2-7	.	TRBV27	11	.	CASSSPYEQYF	TGTGCCAGCAGTTCCCCCTACGAGCAGTACTTC